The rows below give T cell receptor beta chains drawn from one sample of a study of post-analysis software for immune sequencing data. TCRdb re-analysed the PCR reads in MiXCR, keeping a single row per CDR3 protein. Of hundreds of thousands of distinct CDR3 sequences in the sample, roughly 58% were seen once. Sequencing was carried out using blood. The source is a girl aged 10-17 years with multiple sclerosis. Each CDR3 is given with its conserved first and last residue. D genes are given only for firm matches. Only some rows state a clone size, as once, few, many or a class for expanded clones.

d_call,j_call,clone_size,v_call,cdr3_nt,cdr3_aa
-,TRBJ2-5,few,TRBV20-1,TGCAGTGCTCGGGTGGTAGGGAGGATAGAGACCCAGTACTTC,CSARVVGRIETQYF
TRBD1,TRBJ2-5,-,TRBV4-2,TGTGCCAGCAGCCAAGAGGACAGGGGAGAGACCCAGTACTTC,CASSQEDRGETQYF
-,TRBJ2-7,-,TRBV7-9,TGTGCCAGCAGCGGGGGGGCCCCCGGGTACGAGCAGTACTTC,CASSGGAPGYEQYF
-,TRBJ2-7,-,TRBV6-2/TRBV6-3,TGTGCCAGCAGTTCCCGACAGGCCTCCTACGAGCAGTACTTC,CASSSRQASYEQYF
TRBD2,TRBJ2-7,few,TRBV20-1,TGCAGTGCTACCCCCGGGACTAGCGGGAACTACGAGCAGTACTTC,CSATPGTSGNYEQYF
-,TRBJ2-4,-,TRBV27,TGTGCCAGCAGCCACGGAGGGCCCTGGGAGCAGTACTTC,CASSHGGPWEQYF
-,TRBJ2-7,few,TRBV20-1,TGCAGTGCTGTGGGACCGAGCTACGAGCAGTACTTC,CSAVGPSYEQYF
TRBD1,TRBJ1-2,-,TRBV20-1,TGCAGTGCTATCCCAGACAGGGGCTATGGCTACACCTTC,CSAIPDRGYGYTF
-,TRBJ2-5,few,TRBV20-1,TGCAGTGCCGGCGAAGCCCGAGAGACCCAGTACTTC,CSAGEARETQYF
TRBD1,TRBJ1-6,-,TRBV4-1,TGCGCCAGCAGCCAAGGGGACAGGGGTGATTCACCCCTCCACTTT,CASSQGDRGDSPLHF
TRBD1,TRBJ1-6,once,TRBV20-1,TGCAGTGCTGCAGGGGGCAATTCACCCCTCCACTTT,CSAAGGNSPLHF
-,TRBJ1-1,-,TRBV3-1,TGTGCCAGCAGTCAAAGCAACAGGAACACTGAAGCTTTCTTT,CASSQSNRNTEAFF
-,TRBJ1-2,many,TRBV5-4,TGTGCCAGCAGCTTGGACGTGAACTATGGCTACACCTTC,CASSLDVNYGYTF
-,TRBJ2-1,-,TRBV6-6,TGTGCCAGCAGTTACGGGCGTCACAATGAGCAGTTCTTC,CASSYGRHNEQFF
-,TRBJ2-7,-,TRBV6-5,TGTGCCAGCAGCCGCACGTTGACAGGAACCTACGAGCAGTACTTC,CASSRTLTGTYEQYF
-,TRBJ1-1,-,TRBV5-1,TGCGCCAGCAGCTTGGCCCGGGAGGCGACGAACACTGAAGCTTTCTTT,CASSLAREATNTEAFF
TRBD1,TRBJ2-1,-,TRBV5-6,TGTGCCAGCAGCAATGTAGACAGGGGAACCAATGAGCAGTTCTTC,CASSNVDRGTNEQFF
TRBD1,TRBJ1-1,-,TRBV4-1,TGCGCCAGCAGCCAAGCGACAGGGGATGAAGCTTTCTTT,CASSQATGDEAFF
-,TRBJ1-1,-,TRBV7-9,TGTGCCAGCAGCCGCGACAGTAAAATGAACACTGAAGCTTTCTTT,CASSRDSKMNTEAFF
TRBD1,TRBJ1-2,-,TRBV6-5,TGTGCCAGCACTCCCGGACAGGGGGTTTATGGCTACACCTTC,CASTPGQGVYGYTF
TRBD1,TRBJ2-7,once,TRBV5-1,TGCGCCAGCAGCCCCGGGACAGGGGGTATGTACGAGCAGTACTTC,CASSPGTGGMYEQYF
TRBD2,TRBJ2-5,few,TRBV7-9,TGTGCCAGCAGCTCCGGGACTAGCGGGAAGACCCAGTACTTC,CASSSGTSGKTQYF
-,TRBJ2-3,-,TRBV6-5,TGTGCCAGCAGCCGAGGACCGAGCACAGATACGCAGTATTTT,CASSRGPSTDTQYF
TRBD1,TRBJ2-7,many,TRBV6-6,TGTGCCAGCAGCCACCTCCTAACAGGGGGCAGATCCTACGAGCAGTACTTC,CASSHLLTGGRSYEQYF
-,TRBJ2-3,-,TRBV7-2,TGTGCCAGCAGCTCCGGAGTCTACACAGGGGATACGCAGTATTTT,CASSSGVYTGDTQYF
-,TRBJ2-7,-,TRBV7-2,TGTGCCAGCAGCTTGCAGGACACTCCCTGCGAGCAGTACTTC,CASSLQDTPCEQYF
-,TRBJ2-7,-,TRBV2,TGTGCCAGCCGGCCAGTAGGCGAGCAGTACTTC,CASRPVGEQYF
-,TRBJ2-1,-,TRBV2,TGTGCCAGACACGCCAGGGTCGGCAATGAGCAGTTCTTC,CARHARVGNEQFF
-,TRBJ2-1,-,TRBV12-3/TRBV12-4,TGTGCCAGCAATTTAGCTGGGGGGCGCCGGAGTAATGAGCAGTTCTTC,CASNLAGGRRSNEQFF
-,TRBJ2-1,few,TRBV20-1,TGCAGTGCTAGAGATCTATCAACAGGCTACAATGAGCAGTTCTTC,CSARDLSTGYNEQFF
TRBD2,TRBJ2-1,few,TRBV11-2,TGTGCCAGCAGCTTACCGCGACTAGCTTACAATGAGCAGTTCTTC,CASSLPRLAYNEQFF
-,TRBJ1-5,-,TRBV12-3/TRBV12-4,TGTGCCAGCAGTTTAGGGGGCGGGGGCTATAGCAATCAGCCCCAGCATTTT,CASSLGGGGYSNQPQHF
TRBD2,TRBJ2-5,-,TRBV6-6,TGTGCCAGCAGTTACGGCGCGGTACTAGCGGGGTACCAAGAGACCCAGTACTTC,CASSYGAVLAGYQETQYF
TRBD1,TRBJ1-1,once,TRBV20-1,TGCAGTGCTAGAGAGGTGACAGGGGTGAACACTGAAGCTTTCTTT,CSAREVTGVNTEAFF
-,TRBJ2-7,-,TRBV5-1,TGCGCCAGCAGCTTGGCCGTGGGTCTGGACGAGCAGTACTTC,CASSLAVGLDEQYF
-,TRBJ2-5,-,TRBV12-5,TGTGCTAGTGGCCGGCGGGGGACCCAGTACTTC,CASGRRGTQYF
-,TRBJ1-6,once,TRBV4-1,TGCGCCAGCAGCCAAGATAGATGGGCCGTAACAGAATATAATTCACCCCTCCACTTT,CASSQDRWAVTEYNSPLHF
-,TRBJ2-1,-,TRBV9,TGTGCCAGCAGCCCCGAAGGGCGGCGGGGCAATGAGCAGTTCTTC,CASSPEGRRGNEQFF
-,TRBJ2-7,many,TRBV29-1,TGCAGCGCCGGTTTTGACGAGCAGTACTTC,CSAGFDEQYF
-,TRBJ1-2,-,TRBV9,TGTGCCAGCAGCGCCGAGCCGGGTTTCAACTATGGCTACACCTTC,CASSAEPGFNYGYTF
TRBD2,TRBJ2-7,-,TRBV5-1,TGCGCCAGCAGCGAACCGGGACTAGCGGGACTCGAGCAGTACTTC,CASSEPGLAGLEQYF
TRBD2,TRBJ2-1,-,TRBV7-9,TGTGCCAGCAGCTTAGCTAGGGGAGGGATATTCTATGAGCAGTTCTTC,CASSLARGGIFYEQFF
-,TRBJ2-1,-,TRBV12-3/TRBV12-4,TGTGCCAGCAGTTTTGAACATTTCGCCTACAATGAGCAGTTCTTC,CASSFEHFAYNEQFF
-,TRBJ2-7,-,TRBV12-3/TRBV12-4,TGTGCCAGCAGTTTTTGGAACCACGAGCAGTACTTC,CASSFWNHEQYF
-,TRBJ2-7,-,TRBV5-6,TGTGCCAGCAGCCTACCTACTATCCACTACGAGCAGTACTTC,CASSLPTIHYEQYF
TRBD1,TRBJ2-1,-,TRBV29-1,TGCAGCGTTGAAGACCCGACAGGGGTGAATGAGCAGTTCTTC,CSVEDPTGVNEQFF
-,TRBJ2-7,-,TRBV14,TGTGCCAGCAGCCAAAGCTCGTCGGCGTATGTTACCGACGAGCAGTACTTC,CASSQSSSAYVTDEQYF
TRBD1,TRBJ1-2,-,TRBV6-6,TGTGCCAGCAGTCGACAGGGGGGCGTCTATGGCTACACCTTC,CASSRQGGVYGYTF
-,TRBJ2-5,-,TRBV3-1,TGTGCCAGCAGCCAGGTGCTGGGGGCTGAGACCCAGTACTTC,CASSQVLGAETQYF
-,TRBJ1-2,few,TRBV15,TGTGCCACCAGCAGAGATTCTACGGCATTCTATGGCTACACCTTC,CATSRDSTAFYGYTF
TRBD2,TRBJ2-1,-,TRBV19,TGTGCCAGTAGCCTCCGCCCTAGCGGGAGGGCCCATGAGCAGTTCTTC,CASSLRPSGRAHEQFF
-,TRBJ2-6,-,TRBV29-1,TGCAGCGTCGACCAAGTCTCTGGGGCCAACGTCCTGACTTTC,CSVDQVSGANVLTF
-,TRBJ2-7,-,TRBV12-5,TGTGCTAGTGGTTTGGCCACAGGGCTCGAGCAGTACTTC,CASGLATGLEQYF
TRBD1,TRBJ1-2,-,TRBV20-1,TGCAGTGCTAGAGACCCGGGAACAGGGGCCGTGGATGGCTACACCTTC,CSARDPGTGAVDGYTF
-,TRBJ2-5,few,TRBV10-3,TGTGCCATCAGTCAAACCGGTGCCATGAGTGAGACCCAGTACTTC,CAISQTGAMSETQYF